Presented here are 29 T cell receptor beta chains from one specimen sequenced in a study of OX40 agonist ivuxolimab in advanced cancers. Profiling relied on immunoSEQ multiplex PCR, and the TCRdb table lists in-frame clones only, not all of them. The repertoire includes roughly 73,000 clones, more than 70% of them detected once, and over 2% sits in the top ten. The input for sequencing was CD4+ or CD8+ T cells sorted from blood, taken in a trial of the OX40 agonist ivuxolimab. These receptor sequences come from an adult with an advanced solid tumor such as melanoma, head and neck, liver or kidney cancer.

For the CDR3, the DNA is TGTGCCAGCAGTAGGGGGGACTCCTACAATGAGCAGTTCTTC. Protein sequence: CASSRGDSYNEQFF. This chain joins TRBV6-1 and TRBJ2-1; D is perhaps TRBD1 or TRBD2 (6 bases each). Germline V gene sequence: CDR1 MNHNS, CDR2 SASEGT. The CDR3 is 14 residues long. The V end lost 5 bases, the J end lost 0 bases, and 8 bases lay between the germline ends.

This clone was found a few times. CDR3 loop: CASSADRNNQPQHF. The CDR3 DNA is TGTGCCAGCAGTGCCGACAGGAACAATCAGCCCCAGCATTTT. The chain carries TRBV6-5 and TRBJ1-5; tentatively, D is TRBD1 (6 bases). The CDR3 loop spans 14 amino acids. Germline V gives CDR1 MNHEY, CDR2 SVGAGI. V was shortened by 5 bases and J by 3 bases, with 11 bases between the two germline ends.

The chain is built from TRBV11-3 and TRBJ2-1; TRBD2 matches 8 bases. CDR1 SGHNT and CDR2 YENEEA come from the germline V gene. V was clipped by 1 base and J by 9 bases; unmatched bases: 5. This CDR3 comprises 14 residues. CDR3 region: CASSLAGGPSEQFF. The CDR3 DNA sequence: TGTGCCAGCAGCTTAGCGGGGGGGCCGAGTGAGCAGTTCTTC. The full variable domain, in which reference TRBV11-3 and TRBJ2-1 provide the parts outside the CDR3, is EAGVVQSPRYKIIEKKQPVAFWCNPISGHNTLYWYLQNLGQGPELLIRYENEEAVDDSQLPKDRFSAERLKGVDSTLKIQPAELGDSAVYLCASSLAGGPSEQFFGPGTRLTVL.

This CDR3 reads CASSLRSNTGELFF. CDR3 sequence (DNA): TGTGCCAGCAGCTTGCGGTCGAACACCGGGGAGCTGTTTTTT. The J gene is TRBJ2-2, the V gene TRBV5-4; D ambiguous. The CDR3 runs 14 residues. The ends were cut back, 1 base at V and 0 bases at J, with 4 bases in the middle. CDR1 is SGHNT and CDR2 is YYREEE in the germline V gene (reference sequence).

This chain uses TRBV29-1 with TRBJ1-4, with D maybe TRBD1 (6 bases). Trimming removed 6 bases at V and 5 bases at J, with 13 bases between. This CDR3 is 13 amino acids long. Germline CDR1 is SQVTM and CDR2 is ANQGSEA. The CDR3 DNA is TGCAGCGTGGGACGAGACAGGAATGAAAAACTGTTTTTT. Translated: CSVGRDRNEKLFF.

J is TRBJ2-2 and V is TRBV19; weak D call: TRBD1 (6 bases). CDR3 length: 16 residues. Germline V gene data show CDR1 as LNHDA and CDR2 as SQIVND (reference sequence). Trimming took off 7 bases at V and 7 bases at J, with 22 bases between the two ends. CDR3 coding DNA: TGTGCCAGTAAGGAAATCAGGGGTTTCTATGACGGGGAGCTGTTTTTT. Translated: CASKEIRGFYDGELFF.

CDR3 amino acids: CASSLRASGDNEQFF. CDR3 nucleotide sequence: TGTGCCAGCAGCTTAAGGGCTAGCGGGGACAATGAGCAGTTCTTC. The genes are TRBV7-9 and TRBJ2-1; 9 positions match TRBD2. With 2 bases clipped from V and 5 bases from J, the junction kept 4 bases outside the gene matches. The CDR3 spans 15 residues. CDR1 is SEHNR and CDR2 is FQNEAQ in the germline V gene (reference sequence).

The genes are TRBV6-1 and TRBJ2-2, with D perhaps TRBD1 (6 bases). V lost 3 bases, J lost 4 bases, and 6 bases lay in between. The length of the CDR3 is 13 residues. Germline V gives CDR1 MNHNS, CDR2 SASEGT. The DNA for the CDR3 is TGTGCCAGCAGTGAGACAGGCACCGGGGAGCTGTTTTTT. It yields the protein CASSETGTGELFF.

The V gene is TRBV19, the J gene TRBJ2-1; 7 bases match TRBD1. This CDR3 spans 15 amino acids. Germline V gene lookup returns CDR1 LNHDA and CDR2 SQIVND (reference sequence). V dropped 7 bases and J dropped 4; count of bases not matched to a gene: 10. CDR3 sequence (DNA): TGTGCCAGTACGTCCGGGGACAGAAAGTACAATGAGCAGTTCTTC. Residues: CASTSGDRKYNEQFF.

The rearrangement uses TRBV25-1 and TRBJ2-3, with 14 bases identical to TRBD2. The CDR3 is 17 amino acids. Germline-derived CDR1 and CDR2 are MGHDK and SYGVNS. CDR3 in DNA: TGTGTCAACCTGTTAGTGGGACTAGCGGGAGTTGGAGATACGCAGTATTTT. Translating gives CVNLLVGLAGVGDTQYF.

Here the CDR3 reads CASSFRGSGYTF. CDR3 nucleotides: TGTGCCAGCAGCTTCCGGGGGAGCGGCTACACCTTC. This rearrangement joins TRBV7-8 to TRBJ1-2, with D possibly being TRBD1 (5 bases). Trimming took 3 bases from V and 8 from J, leaving 10 bases between them. This CDR3 contains 12 residues. Germline V lookup: CDR1 SGHVS, CDR2 FQNEAQ.

This CDR3 is CASSPATGGRLYNEQFF. CDR3 DNA: TGTGCCAGCAGCCCGGCAACAGGGGGCCGCCTCTACAATGAGCAGTTCTTC. V gene TRBV4-2 combines with J gene TRBJ2-1; 9 nucleotides agree with TRBD1. The CDR3 loop spans 17 amino acids. Germline CDR1 and CDR2: LGHNA and YNFKEQ. Losses at the gene ends were 4 bases for V and 3 bases for J; bases not matched to a gene: 10.

This rearrangement joins TRBV28 to TRBJ1-6, with 7 positions matching TRBD1. The CDR3 consists of 15 residues. Germline trimming cut 1 base from V and 10 bases from J; bases unmatched to any gene: 7. Germline CDR1 reads MDHEN; CDR2 reads SYDVKM. The CDR3: CASSLSSTGRSPLHF. CDR3 in DNA: TGTGCCAGCAGTTTATCCTCGACAGGGAGATCACCCCTCCACTTT.

This chain links TRBV5-4 with TRBJ2-1; possibly TRBD1 for D (6 bases). Germline loops: CDR1 SGHNT, CDR2 YYREEE (reference sequence). The CDR3 spans 15 residues. The V end lost 4 bases, the J end lost 2 bases, and 13 bases lay between the germline ends. CDR3 loop: CASSIDRPTYNEQFF. In nucleotides, the CDR3 is TGTGCCAGCAGCATTGACAGGCCTACCTACAATGAGCAGTTCTTC.

This clone was observed a handful of times. The gene calls are TRBV30 and TRBJ1-5; a possible D gene is TRBD1 (5 bases). This CDR3 contains 13 residues. V was trimmed by 4 bases and J by 3 bases, leaving 10 bases between them. CDR1 and CDR2 from the germline V gene are GTSNPN and SVGIG (reference sequence). The CDR3 coding sequence is TGTGCCTGGACCAGGGACTTCAATCAGCCCCAGCATTTT. It codes for CAWTRDFNQPQHF.

Concerning this clone itself: Other DNA sequences of this sample code for an identical CDR3. This sequence joins TRBV2 and TRBJ2-1, with D unclear. The CDR3 sequence is 15 residues long. Germline CDR1 is SNHLY and CDR2 is FYNNEI. Trimming cost V 7 bases and J 0 bases, with 13 bases left between them. The CDR3 sequence is CASNERSNSYNEQFF. The CDR3 bases are TGTGCCAGCAACGAGCGATCTAACTCCTACAATGAGCAGTTCTTC. The whole variable domain, remainder taken from reference TRBV2 and TRBJ2-1, is EPEVTQTPSHQVTQMGQEVILRCVPISNHLYFYWYRQILGQKVEFLVSFYNNEISEKSEIFDDQFSVERPDGSNFTLKIRSTKLEDSAMYFCASNERSNSYNEQFFGPGTRLTVL.

The rearrangement links TRBV9 to TRBJ1-1, with TRBD1 matching over 12 bases. The V and J ends lost 3 bases and 5 bases, in that order; junction bases with no gene match: 8. Germline-derived CDR1 and CDR2 are SGDLS and YYNGEE. The CDR3 is 16 residues long. The CDR3 nucleotides are TGTGCCAGCAGCGGAGGGACAGGGGGCTTGGGTACTGAAGCTTTCTTT. It codes for CASSGGTGGLGTEAFF.

The gene calls are TRBV11-2 and TRBJ1-5, with a possible D match to TRBD1 (5 bases). Germline V lookup: CDR1 SGHAT, CDR2 FQNNGV. CDR3 length: 15 residues. V was cut by 1 base and J by 7 bases, with 14 bases left in between. The CDR3 coding sequence is TGTGCCAGCAGCTTAGGCCGGGGCTCGGGGCAGCCCCAGCATTTT. Protein product: CASSLGRGSGQPQHF. Full variable domain (remainder filled in from reference TRBV11-2 and TRBJ1-5): EAGVAQSPRYKIIEKRQSVAFWCNPISGHATLYWYQQILGQGPKLLIQFQNNGVVDDSQLPKDRFSAERLKGVDSTLKIQPAKLEDSAVYLCASSLGRGSGQPQHFGDGTRLSIL.

The chain employs TRBV19 and TRBJ1-6; D is unclear. Germline V gene data show CDR1 as LNHDA and CDR2 as SQIVND (reference sequence). V was clipped by 8 bases and J by 0 bases, with 8 bases between them. This CDR3 is 14 amino acids long. The CDR3 is CASQISSYNSPLHF. The CDR3, as DNA: TGTGCCAGTCAGATCAGCTCCTATAATTCACCCCTCCACTTT.

This clone was counted once. J is TRBJ2-7 and V is TRBV6-5; no clear D. V gave up 2 bases and J gave up 5 bases, with 13 bases separating them. Germline CDR1 and CDR2: MNHEY and SVGAGI. The CDR3 totals 14 residues. For the CDR3, the DNA is TGTGCCAGCAGTTACGTCCGGCCCTCTGACGAGCAGTACTTC. It specifies CASSYVRPSDEQYF.

The table lists this clone with a count of one. The chain is built from TRBV4-2 and TRBJ2-1; possibly TRBD1 for D (5 bases). V gave up 1 base and J gave up 3 bases, with 7 bases separating them. The V gene's germline CDR1 is LGHNA and CDR2 YNFKEQ. This CDR3 is 14 amino acids long. CDR3 loop: CASSQADNYNEQFF. CDR3 DNA sequence: TGTGCCAGCAGCCAAGCGGACAACTACAATGAGCAGTTCTTC.

The chain uses TRBV7-6 and TRBJ2-3, with 9 positions matching TRBD2. The CDR3 covers 16 residues. Per germline, CDR1 SGHVS and CDR2 FNYEAQ. V shed 1 base, J shed 1 base, and the junction held 3 bases outside the gene matches. CDR3 amino acids: CASSLGSGSRTDTQYF. In DNA form, the CDR3 reads TGTGCCAGCAGCTTAGGTAGCGGGAGTCGCACAGATACGCAGTATTTT.

The gene calls are TRBV5-1 and TRBJ2-3, with TRBD1 matching 7 bases. Trimming cost V 4 bases and J 0 bases; bases outside gene matches: 8. This CDR3 has 16 residues. Per the germline V gene, CDR1 is SGHRS and CDR2 is YFSETQ. CDR3 nucleotides: TGCGCCAGCAGCCTGACAGGGTTGGGAAGCACAGATACGCAGTATTTT. This codes for CASSLTGLGSTDTQYF.

This sequence joins TRBV11-2 and TRBJ2-2, with TRBD2 as a possible D gene (5 bases). CDR3 length: 15 residues. The germline V and J ends were trimmed by 1 base and 1 base, with 7 bases remaining between them. Germline V CDR1 and CDR2: SGHAT, FQNNGV. The CDR3 DNA reads TGTGCCAGCAGCTTAGCCCGGGGGAACACCGGGGAGCTGTTTTTT. This encodes CASSLARGNTGELFF.

This chain joins TRBV10-3 and TRBJ1-2; 9 nucleotides match TRBD1. Germline lookup yields CDR1 ENHRY and CDR2 SYGVKD. V trimming: 0 bases; J trimming: 10 bases; junction bases outside the gene matches: 9. The CDR3 is 15 amino acids. The CDR3 region has the DNA TGTGCCATCAGTGAGTCGCTGGGGACAGGGATCGCCTACACCTTC. This encodes CAISESLGTGIAYTF.

This clone was seen a handful of times. The rearrangement joins TRBV7-9 to TRBJ1-1; D gene unclear. V gave up 8 bases and J gave up 8 bases, with 15 bases separating them. The CDR3 contains 12 residues. Per germline, CDR1 SEHNR and CDR2 FQNEAQ (reference sequence). The chain's CDR3 is CASLPGDREAFF. For the CDR3, the DNA is TGTGCCAGCCTTCCAGGTGATAGGGAAGCTTTCTTT.

The rearrangement links TRBV6-5 to TRBJ1-1; a weak D match, TRBD1 (5 bases). The CDR3 contains 14 residues. Looked up from germline, CDR1 is MNHEY and CDR2 is SVGAGI. Trimming left V 6 bases short and J 3 bases short, with 14 bases between. CDR3 DNA sequence: TGTGCCAGCAGGGGCAGGGTAACGGACACTGAAGCTTTCTTT. It is translated as CASRGRVTDTEAFF.

The chain has TRBV27 and TRBJ2-7; 7 bases match TRBD1. The CDR3 length is 13 residues. The J segment lost 3 bases and the V segment lost 3 bases, leaving 2 bases of the junction unmatched. Looked up from germline, CDR1 is MNHEY and CDR2 is SMNVEV (reference sequence). DNA of the CDR3: TGTGCCAGCAGTTTCCGGGACAGCTACGAGCAGTACTTC. This sequence encodes CASSFRDSYEQYF.

The V and J genes are TRBV4-1 and TRBJ1-6; the match to TRBD1 covers 8 bases. The CDR3 is 16 residues long. V shed 2 bases and J 8 bases; nucleotides not matched to a gene: 8. CDR1 and CDR2 (germline): MGHRA, YSYEKL. The DNA for the CDR3 is TGCGCCAGCAGCCAAACGGACAGGGTAGGGCATTCACCCCTCCACTTT. Residues: CASSQTDRVGHSPLHF.